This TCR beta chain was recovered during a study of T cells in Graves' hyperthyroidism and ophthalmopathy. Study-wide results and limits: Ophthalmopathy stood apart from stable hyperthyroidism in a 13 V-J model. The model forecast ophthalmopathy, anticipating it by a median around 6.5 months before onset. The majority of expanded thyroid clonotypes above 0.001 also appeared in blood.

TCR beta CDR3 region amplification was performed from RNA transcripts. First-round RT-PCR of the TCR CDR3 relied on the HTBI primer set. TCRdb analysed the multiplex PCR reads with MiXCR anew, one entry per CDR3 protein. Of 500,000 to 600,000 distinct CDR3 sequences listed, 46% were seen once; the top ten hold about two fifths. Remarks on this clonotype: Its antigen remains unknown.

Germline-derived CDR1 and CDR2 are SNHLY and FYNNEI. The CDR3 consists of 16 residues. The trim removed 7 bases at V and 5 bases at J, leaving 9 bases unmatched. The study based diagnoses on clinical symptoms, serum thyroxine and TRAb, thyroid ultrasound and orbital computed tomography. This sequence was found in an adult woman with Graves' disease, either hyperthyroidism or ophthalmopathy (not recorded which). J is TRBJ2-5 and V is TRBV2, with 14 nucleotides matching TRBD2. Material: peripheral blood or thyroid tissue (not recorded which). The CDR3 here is CASIRTSGRSGETQYF. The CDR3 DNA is TGTGCCAGCATCCGGACTAGCGGGAGGTCAGGGGAGACCCAGTACTTC.